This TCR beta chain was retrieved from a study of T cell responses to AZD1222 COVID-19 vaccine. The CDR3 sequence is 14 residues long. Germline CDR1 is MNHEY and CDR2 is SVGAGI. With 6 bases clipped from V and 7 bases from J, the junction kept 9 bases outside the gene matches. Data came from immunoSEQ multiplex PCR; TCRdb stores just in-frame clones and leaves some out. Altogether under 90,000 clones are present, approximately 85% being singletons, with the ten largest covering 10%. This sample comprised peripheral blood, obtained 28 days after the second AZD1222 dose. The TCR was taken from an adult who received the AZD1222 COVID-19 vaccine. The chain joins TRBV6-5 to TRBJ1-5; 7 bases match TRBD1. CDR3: CASSPTGIRQPQHF. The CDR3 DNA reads TGTGCCAGCAGCCCGACAGGGATCCGACAGCCCCAGCATTTT.